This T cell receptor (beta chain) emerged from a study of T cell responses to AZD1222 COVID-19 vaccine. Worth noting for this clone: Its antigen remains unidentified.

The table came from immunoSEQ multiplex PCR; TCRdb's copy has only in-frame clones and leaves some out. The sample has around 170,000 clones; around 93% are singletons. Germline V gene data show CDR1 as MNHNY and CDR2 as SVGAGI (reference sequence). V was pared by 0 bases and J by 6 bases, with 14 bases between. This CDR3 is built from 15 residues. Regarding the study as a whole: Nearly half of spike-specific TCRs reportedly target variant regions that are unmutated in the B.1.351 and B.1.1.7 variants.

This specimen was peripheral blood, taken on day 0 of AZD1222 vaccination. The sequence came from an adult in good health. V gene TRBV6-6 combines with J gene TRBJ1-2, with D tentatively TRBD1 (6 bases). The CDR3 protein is CASSYSRGTSNGYTF. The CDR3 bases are TGTGCCAGCAGTTACTCGAGGGGGACATCCAATGGCTACACCTTC.